The text below deals with one T cell receptor (beta chain). How the authors handled the data: The authors estimated nucleated cell counts from reference gene primer amplification. Using immunoSEQ multiplex PCR, the repertoire was profiled, and TCRdb retains in-frame clones only, with some absent. The V and J calls and clone size are taken from that table; D and trimming were inferred from the DNA. Here the sample spans around 40,000 clones, 86% being singletons. V dropped 5 bases and J dropped 5; count of bases not matched to a gene: 9. Looked up from germline, CDR1 is SEHNR and CDR2 is FQNEAQ (reference sequence). The CDR3 has 15 amino acids. This specimen belongs to a study of blood T cell repertoires in COVID-19. Study-wide context: Italy, Spain and the United States were the sources of the convalescent and acute COVID-19 samples. The cDNA or gDNA used as material had been derived from T cells, B-cell-depleted T cells, or PBMCs.

The chain combines TRBV7-9 with TRBJ2-3; 8 bases align to TRBD1. The sequence derives from a man aged 60 to 69 with active COVID-19. The source material was peripheral blood. CDR3 DNA: TGTGCCAGCAGCCACGGACAGGGCGAACTAGATACGCAGTATTTT. It yields the protein CASSHGQGELDTQYF.